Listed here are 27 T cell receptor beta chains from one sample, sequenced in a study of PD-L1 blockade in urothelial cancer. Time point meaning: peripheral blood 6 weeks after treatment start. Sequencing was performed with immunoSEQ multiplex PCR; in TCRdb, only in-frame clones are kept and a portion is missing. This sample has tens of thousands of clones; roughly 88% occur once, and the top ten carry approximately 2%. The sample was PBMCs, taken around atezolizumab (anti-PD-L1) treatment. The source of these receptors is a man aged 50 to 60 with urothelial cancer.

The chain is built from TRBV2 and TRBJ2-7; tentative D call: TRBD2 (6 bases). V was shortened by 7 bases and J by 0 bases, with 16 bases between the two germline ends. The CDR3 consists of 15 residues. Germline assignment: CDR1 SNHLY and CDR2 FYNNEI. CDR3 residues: CASTLAASISYEQYF. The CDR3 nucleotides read TGTGCCAGCACTTTAGCGGCATCTATCTCCTACGAGCAGTACTTC.

In nucleotides, the CDR3 is TGTGCCAGTAGTGGGGCTAGCGGTCTGAAGGATGAGCAGTTCTTC. Protein product: CASSGASGLKDEQFF. The chain links TRBV19 to TRBJ2-1; 7 bases match TRBD2. V lost 5 bases, J lost 8 bases, and 12 bases stayed unmatched. Germline V gene sequence: CDR1 LNHDA, CDR2 SQIVND (reference sequence). The length of the CDR3 is 15 residues.

CDR3 residues: CASSPLAGGPRDTQYF. The CDR3 coding sequence is TGTGCCAGCAGCCCGCTAGCGGGGGGCCCGCGGGATACGCAGTATTTT. This chain uses TRBV11-2 with TRBJ2-3; TRBD2 agrees at 11 bases. The CDR3 spans 16 residues. V was clipped by 5 bases and J by 6 bases; unmatched bases: 10. CDR1 is SGHAT and CDR2 is FQNNGV in the germline V gene.

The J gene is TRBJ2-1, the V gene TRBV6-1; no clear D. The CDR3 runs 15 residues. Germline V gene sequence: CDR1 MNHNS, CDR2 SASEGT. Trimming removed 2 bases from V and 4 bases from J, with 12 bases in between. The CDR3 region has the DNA TGTGCCAGCAGTGAATTCCCCTCGAGATACAATGAGCAGTTCTTC. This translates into CASSEFPSRYNEQFF.

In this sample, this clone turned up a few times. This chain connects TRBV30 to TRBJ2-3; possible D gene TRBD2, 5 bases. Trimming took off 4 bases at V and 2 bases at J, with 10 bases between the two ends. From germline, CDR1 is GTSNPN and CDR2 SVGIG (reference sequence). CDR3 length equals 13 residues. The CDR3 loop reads CAWKRRFTDTQYF. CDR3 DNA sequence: TGTGCCTGGAAGCGGCGGTTCACAGATACGCAGTATTTT.

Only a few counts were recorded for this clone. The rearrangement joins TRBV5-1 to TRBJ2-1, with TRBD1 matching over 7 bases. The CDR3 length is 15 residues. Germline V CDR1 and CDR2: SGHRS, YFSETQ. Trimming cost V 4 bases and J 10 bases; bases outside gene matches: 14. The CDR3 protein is CASSRDGLTGVEQFF. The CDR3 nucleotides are TGCGCCAGCAGCCGGGACGGGCTCACAGGGGTAGAGCAGTTCTTC.

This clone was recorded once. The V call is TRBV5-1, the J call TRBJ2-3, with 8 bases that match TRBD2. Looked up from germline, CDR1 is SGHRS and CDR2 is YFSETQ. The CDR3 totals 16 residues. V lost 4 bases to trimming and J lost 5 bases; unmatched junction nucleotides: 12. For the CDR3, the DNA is TGCGCCAGCAGCCCCCAATCGGGAGGGCTCGGAGATACGCAGTATTTT. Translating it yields CASSPQSGGLGDTQYF.

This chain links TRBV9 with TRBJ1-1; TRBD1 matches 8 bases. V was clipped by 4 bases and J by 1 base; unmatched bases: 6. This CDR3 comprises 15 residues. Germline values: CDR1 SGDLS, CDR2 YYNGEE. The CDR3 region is CASSLLGTGNTEAFF. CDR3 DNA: TGTGCCAGCAGCCTCCTAGGGACAGGGAACACTGAAGCTTTCTTT.

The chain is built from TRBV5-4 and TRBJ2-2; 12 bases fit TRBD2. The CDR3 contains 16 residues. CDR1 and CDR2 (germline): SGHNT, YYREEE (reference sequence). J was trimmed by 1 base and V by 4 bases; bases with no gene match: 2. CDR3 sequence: CASSTGLAGNTGELFF. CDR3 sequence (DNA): TGTGCCAGCAGCACGGGACTAGCGGGGAACACCGGGGAGCTGTTTTTT.

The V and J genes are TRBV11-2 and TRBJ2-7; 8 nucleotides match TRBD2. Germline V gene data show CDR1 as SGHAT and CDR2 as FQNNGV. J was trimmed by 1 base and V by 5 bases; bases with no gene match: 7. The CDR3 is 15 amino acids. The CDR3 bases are TGTGCCAGCAGCCCAAGCGGGGGAGTTTCCTACGAGCAGTACTTC. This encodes CASSPSGGVSYEQYF. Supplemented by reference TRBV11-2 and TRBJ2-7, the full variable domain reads EAGVAQSPRYKIIEKRQSVAFWCNPISGHATLYWYQQILGQGPKLLIQFQNNGVVDDSQLPKDRFSAERLKGVDSTLKIQPAKLEDSAVYLCASSPSGGVSYEQYFGPGTRLTVT.

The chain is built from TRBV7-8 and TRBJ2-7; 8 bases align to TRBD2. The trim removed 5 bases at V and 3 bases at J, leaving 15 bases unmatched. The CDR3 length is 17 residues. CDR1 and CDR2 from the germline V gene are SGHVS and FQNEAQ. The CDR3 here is CASSPRIGGRSLYEQYF. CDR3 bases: TGTGCCAGCAGCCCCCGGATCGGCGGGAGGTCCCTCTACGAGCAGTACTTC.

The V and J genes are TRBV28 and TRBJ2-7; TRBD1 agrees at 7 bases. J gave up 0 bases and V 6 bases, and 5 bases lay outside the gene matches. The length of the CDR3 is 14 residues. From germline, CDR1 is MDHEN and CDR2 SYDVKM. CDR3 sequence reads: CASRTDRDSYEQYF. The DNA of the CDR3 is TGTGCCAGCAGGACAGACAGGGACTCCTACGAGCAGTACTTC.

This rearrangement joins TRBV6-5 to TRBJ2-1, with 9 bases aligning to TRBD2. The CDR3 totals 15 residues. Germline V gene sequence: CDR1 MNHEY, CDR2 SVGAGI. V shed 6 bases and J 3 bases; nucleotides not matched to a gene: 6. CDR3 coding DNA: TGTGCCAGCAGCCCCCGACTAGCGGACTACAATGAGCAGTTCTTC. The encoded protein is CASSPRLADYNEQFF.

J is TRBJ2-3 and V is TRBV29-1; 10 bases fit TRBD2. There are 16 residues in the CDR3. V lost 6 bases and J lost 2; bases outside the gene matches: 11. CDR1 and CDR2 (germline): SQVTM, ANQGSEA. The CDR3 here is CSVVLLAGAHTDTQYF. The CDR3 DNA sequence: TGCAGCGTAGTGTTGCTAGCGGGGGCACACACAGATACGCAGTATTTT.

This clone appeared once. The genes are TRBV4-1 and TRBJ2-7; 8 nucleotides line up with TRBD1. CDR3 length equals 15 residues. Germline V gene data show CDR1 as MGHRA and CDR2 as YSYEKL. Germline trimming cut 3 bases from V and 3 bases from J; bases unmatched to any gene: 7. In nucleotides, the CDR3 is TGCGCCAGCAGCCACCAGGGGGCCGGATTCTACGAGCAGTACTTC. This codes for CASSHQGAGFYEQYF.

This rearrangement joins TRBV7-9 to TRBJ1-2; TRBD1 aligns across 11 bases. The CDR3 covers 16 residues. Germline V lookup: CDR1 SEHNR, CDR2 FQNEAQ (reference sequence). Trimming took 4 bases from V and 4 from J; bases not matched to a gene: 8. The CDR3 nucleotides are TGTGCCAGCAGCTCTGCCGGACAGGGGGCTTTCTATGGCTACACCTTC. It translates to CASSSAGQGAFYGYTF.

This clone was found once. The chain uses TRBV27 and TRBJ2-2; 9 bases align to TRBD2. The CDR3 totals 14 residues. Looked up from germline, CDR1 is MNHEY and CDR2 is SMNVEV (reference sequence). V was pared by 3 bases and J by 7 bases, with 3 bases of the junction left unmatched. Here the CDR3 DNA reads TGTGCCAGCAGTTTTAGCGGGAGCAGCGGGGAGCTGTTTTTT. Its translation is CASSFSGSSGELFF.

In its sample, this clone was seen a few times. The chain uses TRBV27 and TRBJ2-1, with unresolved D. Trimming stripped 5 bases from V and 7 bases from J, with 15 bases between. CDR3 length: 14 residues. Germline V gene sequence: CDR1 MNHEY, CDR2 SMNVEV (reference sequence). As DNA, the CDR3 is TGTGCCAGCAGTCCCTCGGGTTTGTATAATGAGCAGTTCTTC. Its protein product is CASSPSGLYNEQFF.

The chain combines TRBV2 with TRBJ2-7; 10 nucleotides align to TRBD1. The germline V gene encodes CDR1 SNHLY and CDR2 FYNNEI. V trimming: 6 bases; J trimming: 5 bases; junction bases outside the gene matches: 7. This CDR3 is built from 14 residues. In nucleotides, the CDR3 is TGTGCCAGCAGACTAGACAGGGGGCCCGACGAGCAGTACTTC. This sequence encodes CASRLDRGPDEQYF.

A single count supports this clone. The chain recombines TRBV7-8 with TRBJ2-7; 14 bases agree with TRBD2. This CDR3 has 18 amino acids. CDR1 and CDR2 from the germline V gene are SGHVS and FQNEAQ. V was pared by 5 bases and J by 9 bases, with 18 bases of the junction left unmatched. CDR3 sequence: CASSKGGTSGSDGRGQYF. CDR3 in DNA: TGTGCCAGCAGCAAAGGGGGGACTAGCGGGAGTGACGGTCGAGGGCAGTACTTC. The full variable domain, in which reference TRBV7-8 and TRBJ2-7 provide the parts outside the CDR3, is GAGVSQSPRYKVAKRGQDVALRCDPISGHVSLFWYQQALGQGPEFLTYFQNEAQLDKSGLPSDRFFAERPEGSVSTLKIQRTQQEDSAVYLCASSKGGTSGSDGRGQYFGPGTRLTVT.

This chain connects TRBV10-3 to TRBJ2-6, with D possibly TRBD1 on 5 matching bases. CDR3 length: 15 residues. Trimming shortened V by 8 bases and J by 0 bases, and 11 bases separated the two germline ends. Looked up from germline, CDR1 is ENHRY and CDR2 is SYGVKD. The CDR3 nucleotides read TGTGCCATCGATGCAGGGTACTCTGGGGCCAACGTCCTGACTTTC. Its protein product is CAIDAGYSGANVLTF.

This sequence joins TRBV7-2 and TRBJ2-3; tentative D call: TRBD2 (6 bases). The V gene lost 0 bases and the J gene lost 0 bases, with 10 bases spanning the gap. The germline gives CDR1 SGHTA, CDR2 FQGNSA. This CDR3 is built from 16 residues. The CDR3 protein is CASSLAEGLSTDTQYF. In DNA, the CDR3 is TGTGCCAGCAGCTTAGCGGAGGGACTCAGCACAGATACGCAGTATTTT.

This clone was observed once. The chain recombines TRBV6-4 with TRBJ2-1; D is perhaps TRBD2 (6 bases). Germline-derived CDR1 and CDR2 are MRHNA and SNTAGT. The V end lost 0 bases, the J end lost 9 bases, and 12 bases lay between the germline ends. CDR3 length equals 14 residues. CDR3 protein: CASSDSVGEAEQFF. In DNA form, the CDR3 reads TGTGCCAGCAGTGACTCAGTAGGGGAGGCTGAGCAGTTCTTC.

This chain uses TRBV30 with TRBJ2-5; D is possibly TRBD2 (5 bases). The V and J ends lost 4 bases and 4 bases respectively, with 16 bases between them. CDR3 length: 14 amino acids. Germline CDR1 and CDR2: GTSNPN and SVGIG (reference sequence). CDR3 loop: CAWTLERALETQYF. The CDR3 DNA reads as TGTGCCTGGACCCTAGAGAGGGCTCTAGAGACCCAGTACTTC.

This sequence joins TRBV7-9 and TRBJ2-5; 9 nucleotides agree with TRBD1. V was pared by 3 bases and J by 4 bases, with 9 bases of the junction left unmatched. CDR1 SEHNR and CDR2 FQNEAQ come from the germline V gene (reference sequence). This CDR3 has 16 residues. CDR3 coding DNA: TGTGCCAGCAGCTTCCCTCGGGACAGGGCTGCAGAGACCCAGTACTTC. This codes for CASSFPRDRAAETQYF.

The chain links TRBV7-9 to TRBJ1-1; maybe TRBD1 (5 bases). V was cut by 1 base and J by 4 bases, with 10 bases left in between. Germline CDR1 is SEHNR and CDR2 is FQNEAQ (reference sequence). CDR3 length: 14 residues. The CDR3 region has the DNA TGTGCCAGCAGCTTAGAGGGGCTGGGCACTGAAGCTTTCTTT. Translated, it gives CASSLEGLGTEAFF.

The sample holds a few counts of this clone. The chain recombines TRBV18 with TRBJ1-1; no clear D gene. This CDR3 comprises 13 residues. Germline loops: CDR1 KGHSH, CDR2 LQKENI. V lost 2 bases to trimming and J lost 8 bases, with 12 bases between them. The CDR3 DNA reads TGTGCCAGCTCACCAGGGTGGCAGAGGGAAGCTTTCTTT. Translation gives CASSPGWQREAFF.